Listed below are T cell receptor beta chains from one sample, sequenced in a study of T cell responses to AZD1222 COVID-19 vaccine. Assay used: immunoSEQ multiplex PCR; TCRdb lists only in-frame clones, some missing. The sample has tens of thousands of clones, approximately 89% seen once; the top ten hold 5.2%. Source: peripheral blood, taken on day 0 of MenACWY control vaccination. All receptors derive from an adult in good health. Both conserved end residues are part of each CDR3. Each record gives: D gene, J gene, clone size, V gene, CDR3 protein, CDR3 DNA. A D gene is named only where the DNA matches it firmly. For some rows the clone size is stated as once, few or many, or as a class when expanded; others skip it.

>TRBD1|TRBJ1-2|few|TRBV29-1
CSVDIQQGDGYTF
TGCAGCGTTGACATACAACAGGGGGATGGCTACACCTTC
>NA|TRBJ2-3|NA|TRBV5-1
CASSFDTNTDTQYF
TGCGCCAGCAGCTTTGATACCAACACAGATACGCAGTATTTT
>NA|TRBJ1-1|NA|TRBV3-1/TRBV3-2
CASSQASRPWGTEAFF
TGTGCCAGCAGCCAAGCATCTCGCCCATGGGGCACTGAAGCTTTCTTT
>NA|TRBJ2-1|NA|TRBV5-6
CASSLVPGTYNEQFF
TGTGCCAGCAGCTTGGTGCCGGGTACCTACAATGAGCAGTTCTTC
>TRBD1|TRBJ2-7|NA|TRBV10-1
CASSRQGGGYEQYF
TGCGCCAGCTCAAGACAGGGTGGGGGCTACGAGCAGTACTTC
>NA|TRBJ2-1|NA|TRBV10-1
CASSEMPTEDEQFF
TGCGCCAGCAGTGAGATGCCCACGGAGGATGAGCAGTTCTTC
>NA|TRBJ1-1|once|TRBV2
CASLGGRLEAFF
TGTGCCAGCCTGGGGGGACGCTTAGAAGCTTTCTTT
>NA|TRBJ2-1|NA|TRBV10-3
CAISEYENEQFF
TGTGCCATCAGTGAGTACGAGAATGAGCAGTTCTTC
>TRBD1|TRBJ1-1|NA|TRBV28
CASTLAEDRGPAFF
TGTGCCAGTACACTAGCCGAAGACAGGGGGCCGGCTTTCTTT
>TRBD1|TRBJ1-3|NA|TRBV10-3
CAISEDRGPSGNTIYF
TGTGCCATCAGTGAGGACAGGGGGCCGTCTGGAAACACCATATATTTT
>TRBD1|TRBJ1-3|NA|TRBV6-5
CASYPGQGERNTIYF
TGTGCCAGCTACCCGGGACAGGGAGAAAGAAACACCATATATTTT
>TRBD1|TRBJ1-2|NA|TRBV27
CASRETGGICTF
TGTGCCAGCAGAGAAACAGGGGGAATCTGCACCTTC
>NA|TRBJ1-1|NA|TRBV20-1
CSARGDTEAFF
TGCAGTGCTAGGGGGGACACTGAAGCTTTCTTT
>NA|TRBJ1-1|once|TRBV29-1
CSVVWGPATNTEAFF
TGCAGCGTTGTTTGGGGGCCAGCTACGAACACTGAAGCTTTCTTT
>TRBD1|TRBJ1-5|NA|TRBV7-9
CASSSGTGIGPQHF
TGTGCCAGCAGCTCCGGGACAGGGATAGGGCCCCAGCATTTT
>TRBD2|TRBJ2-3|once|TRBV5-1
CASSPGAGGLTDTQYF
TGCGCCAGCAGCCCTGGGGCGGGGGGGCTAACAGATACGCAGTATTTT
>NA|TRBJ1-2|NA|TRBV6-5
CATRAGNGYTF
TGTGCCACCCGGGCAGGGAATGGCTACACCTTC
>NA|TRBJ1-1|NA|TRBV6-5
CASSYSLGVNTEAFF
TGTGCCAGCAGTTACAGTTTAGGGGTGAACACTGAAGCTTTCTTT
>TRBD1|TRBJ1-1|NA|TRBV18
CASSPSGQGGTEAFF
TGTGCCAGCTCACCATCGGGACAGGGTGGGACTGAAGCTTTCTTT
>NA|TRBJ1-3|once|TRBV18
CASSPRTDSGNTIYF
TGTGCCAGCTCACCGAGGACTGATTCTGGAAACACCATATATTTT
>NA|TRBJ2-7|NA|TRBV11-2
CASQGSAYEQYF
TGTGCCAGCCAAGGAAGTGCCTACGAGCAGTACTTC
>TRBD1|TRBJ1-4|NA|TRBV18
CASSPPGTEGEKLFF
TGTGCCAGCTCACCACCGGGGACAGAGGGTGAAAAACTGTTTTTT
>NA|TRBJ2-2|NA|TRBV7-3
CASSLTQTGELFF
TGTGCCAGCAGCTTGACACAGACCGGGGAGCTGTTTTTT
>TRBD1|TRBJ1-2|NA|TRBV28
CASSLYRTGDPYGYTF
TGTGCCAGCAGTTTATACCGGACAGGGGATCCCTATGGCTACACCTTC
>NA|TRBJ1-3|NA|TRBV7-2
CASSFLTGYSGNTIYF
TGTGCCAGCAGCTTTCTCACAGGGTACTCTGGAAACACCATATATTTT
>TRBD2|TRBJ2-1|NA|TRBV12-3/TRBV12-4
CATRSGSYNEQFF
TGTGCCACCCGTAGCGGGAGCTACAATGAGCAGTTCTTC
>NA|TRBJ1-2|NA|TRBV2
CASSETGFGYTF
TGTGCCAGCAGTGAAACAGGCTTTGGCTACACCTTC
>NA|TRBJ2-7|NA|TRBV5-1
CASSVEDAYEQYF
TGCGCCAGCAGCGTAGAGGACGCCTACGAGCAGTACTTC
>TRBD2|TRBJ2-7|NA|TRBV7-9
CASSLALAGENYEQYF
TGTGCCAGCAGCTTAGCGTTAGCGGGAGAGAACTACGAGCAGTACTTC
>NA|TRBJ2-5|once|TRBV5-1
CASSLAEDYQETQYF
TGCGCCAGCAGCTTGGCCGAGGATTACCAAGAGACCCAGTACTTC
>NA|TRBJ1-1|NA|TRBV10-2
CASSVNLQGEAFF
TGCGCCAGCAGTGTCAACTTACAGGGAGAAGCTTTCTTT
>NA|TRBJ1-4|NA|TRBV5-1
CASSTGTFTTNEKLFF
TGCGCCAGCAGCACCGGCACCTTCACAACTAATGAAAAACTGTTTTTT
>TRBD2|TRBJ2-7|NA|TRBV19
CASSILLTLAGFGEQYF
TGTGCCAGTAGTATTCTTCTGACGCTAGCGGGCTTCGGCGAGCAGTACTTC
>TRBD1|TRBJ1-2|NA|TRBV5-1
CASSLDQGEAYGYTF
TGCGCCAGCAGCTTGGACCAGGGGGAGGCCTATGGCTACACCTTC
>NA|TRBJ1-2|NA|TRBV24-1
CATSDAGNGYTF
TGTGCCACCAGTGATGCAGGGAATGGCTACACCTTC
>NA|TRBJ2-7|NA|TRBV6-1
CASSEFASGWGEQYF
TGTGCCAGCAGTGAATTTGCCAGCGGGTGGGGGGAGCAGTACTTC
>NA|TRBJ2-1|NA|TRBV19
CASGSVVLDEQFF
TGTGCCAGTGGCTCAGTGGTGTTGGATGAGCAGTTCTTC
>TRBD1|TRBJ1-5|once|TRBV16
CASSHAGQGNQPQHF
TGTGCCAGCAGCCATGCAGGACAGGGAAATCAGCCCCAGCATTTT
>TRBD1|TRBJ2-1|NA|TRBV3-1/TRBV3-2
CASSLGTGYGEQFF
TGTGCCAGCAGCCTCGGGACAGGGTATGGTGAGCAGTTCTTC
>TRBD1|TRBJ1-6|NA|TRBV15
CATSRGGQGSPLHF
TGTGCCACCAGCAGAGGTGGACAGGGATCACCCCTCCACTTT
>TRBD1|TRBJ1-6|NA|TRBV6-5
CASSRTTGHNSPLHF
TGTGCCAGCAGTAGAACGACAGGGCATAATTCACCCCTCCACTTT
>TRBD2|TRBJ2-1|NA|TRBV6-2/TRBV6-3
CASIYGGAVVNEQFF
TGTGCCAGCATTTACGGGGGGGCCGTGGTCAATGAGCAGTTCTTC
>NA|TRBJ2-6|NA|TRBV5-1
CASSFKGPGANVLTF
TGCGCCAGCAGCTTTAAGGGACCTGGGGCCAACGTCCTGACTTTC
>TRBD1|TRBJ1-4|NA|TRBV5-1
CASSPTGANEKLFF
TGCGCCAGTTCACCGACAGGGGCTAATGAAAAACTGTTTTTT
>NA|TRBJ1-1|NA|TRBV15
CATSGAARNTEAFF
TGTGCCACCAGTGGGGCGGCCCGGAACACTGAAGCTTTCTTT
>TRBD1|TRBJ2-2|NA|TRBV11-2
CASTQGDTGELFF
TGTGCCAGCACCCAGGGGGACACCGGGGAGCTGTTTTTT
>TRBD1|TRBJ1-4|NA|TRBV2
CASSGLDRGVEKLFF
TGTGCCAGCAGCGGCCTTGACAGGGGGGTCGAAAAACTGTTTTTT
>NA|TRBJ1-5|NA|TRBV6-4
CASSREGNQPQHF
TGTGCCAGCAGTAGGGAGGGCAATCAGCCCCAGCATTTT
>NA|TRBJ2-1|NA|TRBV6-1
CASSEYVGTYNEQFF
TGTGCCAGCAGTGAATACGTGGGAACCTACAATGAGCAGTTCTTC
>TRBD2|TRBJ2-3|once|TRBV6-5
CASSPRGVGDTQYF
TGTGCCAGCAGTCCCCGGGGGGTCGGAGATACGCAGTATTTT
>NA|TRBJ1-1|once|TRBV29-1
CSARQLLNTEAFF
TGCAGCGCGAGACAGCTTTTGAACACTGAAGCTTTCTTT
>TRBD2|TRBJ2-1|once|TRBV24-1
CATSGGGAPSNEQFF
TGTGCCACCAGTGGGGGGGGAGCCCCCTCCAATGAGCAGTTCTTC
>NA|TRBJ2-7|NA|TRBV3-1/TRBV3-2
CASSHAGGRDEQYF
TGTGCCAGCAGCCATGCCGGGGGGCGGGACGAGCAGTACTTC
>NA|TRBJ2-3|NA|TRBV19
CASSIQAGSRNTQYF
TGTGCCAGTAGTATTCAGGCAGGGTCAAGAAATACGCAGTATTTT
>NA|TRBJ2-2|once|TRBV9
CASGDRNTGELFF
TGTGCCAGTGGGGACCGAAACACCGGGGAGCTGTTTTTT
>TRBD2|TRBJ2-3|NA|TRBV5-1
CASSRGSGSEADTQYF
TGCGCCAGCAGCCGGGGAAGCGGGAGCGAAGCAGATACGCAGTATTTT
>NA|TRBJ1-1|NA|TRBV20-1
CSASRANTEAFF
TGCAGTGCTAGTCGAGCGAACACTGAAGCTTTCTTT
>TRBD1|TRBJ1-2|NA|TRBV4-3
CASSQGAPGQGGYGYTF
TGCGCCAGCAGCCAAGGGGCCCCGGGACAGGGCGGCTATGGCTACACCTTC
>TRBD1|TRBJ1-4|NA|TRBV28
CASSSPGGMTNEKLFF
TGTGCCAGCAGTTCCCCAGGGGGTATGACTAATGAAAAACTGTTTTTT